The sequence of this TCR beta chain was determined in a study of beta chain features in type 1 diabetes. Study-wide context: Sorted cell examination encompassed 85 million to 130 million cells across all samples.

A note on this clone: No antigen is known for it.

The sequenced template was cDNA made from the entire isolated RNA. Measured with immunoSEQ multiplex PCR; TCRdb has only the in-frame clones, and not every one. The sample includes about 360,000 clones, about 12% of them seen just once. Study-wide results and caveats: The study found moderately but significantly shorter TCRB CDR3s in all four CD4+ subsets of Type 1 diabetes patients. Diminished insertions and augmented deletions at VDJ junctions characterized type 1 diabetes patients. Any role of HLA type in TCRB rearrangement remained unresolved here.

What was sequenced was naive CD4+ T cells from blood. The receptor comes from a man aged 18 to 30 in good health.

CDR3 DNA: TGTGCCAGCAGCCCAAATACTAACACCGGGGAGCTGTTTTTT. It encodes CASSPNTNTGELFF. The J gene is TRBJ2-2, the V gene TRBV4-2, with D uncertain. Germline V gene lookup returns CDR1 LGHNA and CDR2 YNFKEQ. Trimming removed 4 bases from V and 2 bases from J, with 8 bases in between. The CDR3 is made up of 14 amino acids.